This TCR beta chain was recorded in a study of cytomegalovirus exposure and HLA in healthy donors. Findings and caveats of the study: The classifier reportedly diagnosed cytomegalovirus status with high sensitivity and specificity.

A word on this clone: The target antigen is unknown.

The CDR3 totals 16 residues. From germline, CDR1 is MDHEN and CDR2 SYDVKM. V was pared by 5 bases and J by 3 bases, with 20 bases between. The repertoire was sequenced with immunoSEQ multiplex PCR; TCRdb's copy has only in-frame clones and lacks some. Of tens of thousands of clones detected, about 94% appear once; the ten largest clones hold about 4.1%. The genes are TRBV28 and TRBJ2-7, with TRBD2 as a possible D gene (5 bases). The sequence was collected from a man between 18 and 35 years old in good health and CMV-seropositive. Sequencing input: PBMCs. The CDR3 loop reads CASSSSGGRAGYEQYF. In DNA form, the CDR3 reads TGTGCCAGCAGTAGCTCGGGTGGTAGGGCGGGCTACGAGCAGTACTTC. Using reference TRBV28 and TRBJ2-7 for the parts outside the CDR3, the full variable domain is DVKVTQSSRYLVKRTGEKVFLECVQDMDHENMFWYRQDPGLGLRLIYFSYDVKMKEKGDIPEGYSVSREKKERFSLILESASTNQTSMYLCASSSSGGRAGYEQYFGPGTRLTVT.